This passage covers 26 T cell receptor beta chains from one sample sequenced in a study of OX40 agonist ivuxolimab in advanced cancers. Produced via immunoSEQ multiplex PCR; TCRdb's table is partial and in-frame only. The sample has about 77,000 clones, about 89% seen once; the top ten hold approximately 0.54%. This specimen was CD4+ or CD8+ T cells sorted from blood, taken in a trial of the OX40 agonist ivuxolimab. Receptor source: an adult with an advanced solid tumor such as melanoma, head and neck, liver or kidney cancer.

This sequence joins TRBV5-1 and TRBJ2-7; no firm D call. Trimming shortened V by 1 base and J by 3 bases, and 8 bases separated the two germline ends. CDR3 length equals 13 residues. From germline, CDR1 is SGHRS and CDR2 YFSETQ. CDR3 region: CASSLLGIYEQYF. CDR3 DNA: TGCGCCAGCAGCTTGCTAGGAATCTACGAGCAGTACTTC.

The chain uses TRBV6-5 and TRBJ1-2, with TRBD1 identical over 8 bases. The CDR3 covers 15 residues. Germline trimming cut 5 bases from V and 8 bases from J; bases unmatched to any gene: 13. Germline values: CDR1 MNHEY, CDR2 SVGAGI. The CDR3 nucleotides are TGTGCCAGCAGTACAAGGACAGGGAGGTCTGGGGGCTACACCTTC. It codes for CASSTRTGRSGGYTF.

This rearrangement joins TRBV14 to TRBJ1-1; D is ambiguous. Germline V gene lookup returns CDR1 SGHDN and CDR2 FVKESK. The CDR3 runs 13 residues. Trimming removed 4 bases from V and 0 bases from J, with 6 bases in between. The CDR3 protein is CASSRDLNTEAFF. For the CDR3, the DNA is TGTGCCAGCAGCCGGGATCTGAACACTGAAGCTTTCTTT.

This clone came up once. The chain combines TRBV6-1 with TRBJ1-4, with D uncertain. Per the germline V gene, CDR1 is MNHNS and CDR2 is SASEGT. The V gene lost 2 bases and the J gene lost 6 bases, with 13 bases spanning the gap. This CDR3 region has 15 residues. This CDR3 is CASSESSRGDEKLFF. In DNA form, the CDR3 reads TGTGCCAGCAGTGAATCGTCCCGCGGGGATGAAAAACTGTTTTTT.

J is TRBJ1-5 and V is TRBV28; 9 bases match TRBD1. There are 15 residues in the CDR3. Germline CDR1 reads MDHEN; CDR2 reads SYDVKM. Trimming removed 4 bases from V and 4 bases from J; junction bases left unmatched: 5. Here the CDR3 DNA reads TGTGCCAGCAGTTGGTCCGGGACAGGGAATCAGCCCCAGCATTTT. Residues: CASSWSGTGNQPQHF.

The chain employs TRBV7-8 and TRBJ1-5, with D possibly being TRBD1 (5 bases). V was trimmed by 5 bases and J by 11 bases, leaving 16 bases between them. CDR1 is SGHVS, CDR2 FQNEAQ, per germline. The length of the CDR3 is 13 residues. The CDR3 DNA reads TGTGCCAGCAGCCTCGAGGGGAAACGGGCCCAGCATTTT. As protein: CASSLEGKRAQHF.

The chain couples TRBV19 to TRBJ1-5, with D perhaps matching TRBD1 (5 bases). CDR3 length: 13 residues. CDR1 and CDR2 (germline): LNHDA, SQIVND (reference sequence). Trimming removed 7 bases at V and 7 bases at J, with 14 bases between. The CDR3 here is CASTIQDGQPQHF. CDR3 nucleotide sequence: TGTGCCAGTACCATACAGGATGGGCAGCCCCAGCATTTT.

The chain carries TRBV7-6 and TRBJ2-3; no firm D call. In germline, CDR1 is SGHVS, CDR2 FNYEAQ. This CDR3 contains 13 residues. Trimming took 5 bases from V and 10 from J, leaving 16 bases between them. This chain's CDR3 is CASSPRGKTPQYF. CDR3 in DNA: TGTGCCAGCAGCCCCAGAGGTAAAACCCCGCAGTATTTT.

The chain uses TRBV28 and TRBJ2-3; possibly TRBD2 for D (6 bases). Trimming removed 7 bases at V and 2 bases at J, with 16 bases between. This CDR3 region has 15 residues. Germline CDR1 reads MDHEN; CDR2 reads SYDVKM. CDR3 in amino acids: CASTPVGLYTDTQYF. Written as DNA, the CDR3 is TGTGCCAGCACCCCTGTGGGACTTTACACAGATACGCAGTATTTT.

DNA for the CDR3: TGTGCCAGCAGTTACGGGATGGATCAGCCCCAGCATTTT. This encodes CASSYGMDQPQHF. The genes are TRBV6-6 and TRBJ1-5; D remains unclear. Germline lookup yields CDR1 MNHNY and CDR2 SVGAGI (reference sequence). V lost 2 bases and J 5 bases, leaving 7 bases between the germline ends. The CDR3 runs 13 residues.

This CDR3 reads CASSYDRVDGYTF. The CDR3 region has the DNA TGTGCCAGCAGTTACGACAGGGTCGATGGCTACACCTTC. This sequence joins TRBV6-5 and TRBJ1-2; 7 bases match TRBD1. J gave up 6 bases and V 2 bases, and 3 bases lay outside the gene matches. The CDR3 has 13 residues. Germline-derived CDR1 and CDR2 are MNHEY and SVGAGI.

This chain links TRBV5-5 with TRBJ1-2; D remains ambiguous. This CDR3 has 13 residues. The V and J ends lost 2 bases and 3 bases respectively, with 8 bases between them. The germline gives CDR1 SGHKS, CDR2 YYEKEE (reference sequence). The CDR3 loop is CASSFTDDYGYTF. The CDR3 DNA follows: TGTGCCAGCAGCTTCACGGATGACTATGGCTACACCTTC.

This chain connects TRBV6-6 to TRBJ2-3; 7 bases map to TRBD1. With 3 bases clipped from V and 11 bases from J, the junction kept 8 bases outside the gene matches. The germline V gene encodes CDR1 MNHNY and CDR2 SVGAGI (reference sequence). This CDR3 has 13 residues. The CDR3 region is CASSYQPGQMQYF. The CDR3 DNA follows: TGTGCCAGCAGTTATCAACCGGGACAGATGCAGTATTTT.

This clone was picked up a small number of times. V is TRBV30 and J is TRBJ1-6; maybe TRBD1 (5 bases). The CDR3 loop spans 14 amino acids. Germline CDR1 GTSNPN, CDR2 SVGIG (reference sequence). V lost 0 bases, J lost 12 bases, and 15 bases lay in between. In DNA form, the CDR3 reads TGTGCCTGGAGTGTAGCCGGGACGGCGTTACCCCTCCACTTT. Protein: CAWSVAGTALPLHF.

The chain joins TRBV11-2 to TRBJ2-2; D tentatively reads TRBD1 or TRBD2 (6 bases each). V was trimmed by 5 bases and J by 7 bases, leaving 23 bases between them. The CDR3 covers 17 residues. The germline V gene has CDR1 SGHAT and CDR2 FQNNGV. CDR3 DNA: TGTGCCAGCAGCCGTACGGGGGCCTTGGGGAGGCGCGGGGAGCTGTTTTTT. Its translation: CASSRTGALGRRGELFF.

This rearrangement joins TRBV5-4 to TRBJ2-1, with D possibly called TRBD1 or TRBD2 (5 bases each). V lost 1 base and J 5 bases, leaving 10 bases between the germline ends. CDR3 length equals 14 residues. The germline gives CDR1 SGHNT, CDR2 YYREEE (reference sequence). CDR3: CASSLPGPNNEQFF. Written as DNA, the CDR3 is TGTGCCAGCAGCTTGCCGGGACCCAACAATGAGCAGTTCTTC.

The V call is TRBV6-1, the J call TRBJ2-7; D possibly corresponds to TRBD1 (6 bases). The germline gives CDR1 MNHNS, CDR2 SASEGT. With 4 bases removed from V and 1 base from J, the gap between germline ends came to 11 bases. The CDR3 is made up of 14 amino acids. The CDR3 loop is CASSVGTFSYEQYF. The CDR3 nucleotides are TGTGCCAGCAGTGTCGGGACATTTTCCTACGAGCAGTACTTC.

The chain uses TRBV27 and TRBJ1-2; a weak D match, TRBD1 (5 bases). The V end lost 6 bases, the J end lost 2 bases, and 13 bases lay between the germline ends. This CDR3 is built from 14 residues. The V gene's germline CDR1 is MNHEY and CDR2 SMNVEV (reference sequence). CDR3 amino acids: CASRIVGGNYGYTF. The DNA of the CDR3 is TGTGCCAGCAGAATCGTCGGGGGGAACTATGGCTACACCTTC.

This clone is a singleton in its sample. As DNA, the CDR3 is TGTGCCAGCAGTTTTCGGGAGGGCGGGGAGCTGTTTTTT. Protein sequence: CASSFREGGELFF. The chain employs TRBV27 and TRBJ2-2, with 8 bases aligning to TRBD2. There are 13 residues in the CDR3. Germline CDR1 MNHEY, CDR2 SMNVEV (reference sequence). With 3 bases clipped from V and 7 bases from J, the junction kept 1 base outside the gene matches.

This clone was picked up a small number of times. DNA of the CDR3: TGTGCCAGCAGTGTCTATAATTCGAACACTGAAGCTTTCTTT. It codes for CASSVYNSNTEAFF. This chain joins TRBV2 and TRBJ1-1; no clear D. This CDR3 contains 14 residues. The germline V gene has CDR1 SNHLY and CDR2 FYNNEI. Trimming shortened V by 4 bases and J by 1 base, and 10 bases separated the two germline ends.

The chain recombines TRBV6-6 with TRBJ2-7; 9 bases are a match to TRBD1. Germline V lookup: CDR1 MNHNY, CDR2 SVGAGI (reference sequence). V was pared by 6 bases and J by 3 bases, with 9 bases of the junction left unmatched. The CDR3 totals 15 residues. The CDR3 nucleotides read TGTGCCAGCAGGTCGGGACAGGGCGGTATCTACGAGCAGTACTTC. This encodes CASRSGQGGIYEQYF.

The chain uses TRBV6-1 and TRBJ1-5; unclear D gene. The CDR3 covers 13 residues. CDR1 is MNHNS and CDR2 is SASEGT in the germline V gene. Trimming cost V 1 base and J 10 bases, with 11 bases left between them. Here the CDR3 reads CASSEEGGGPQHF. The CDR3 region has the DNA TGTGCCAGCAGTGAAGAAGGAGGAGGTCCCCAGCATTTT.

In this sample, this clone turned up once. The chain carries TRBV5-5 and TRBJ2-7; maybe TRBD2 (5 bases). This CDR3 has 15 amino acids. The ends were cut back, 2 bases at V and 6 bases at J, with 18 bases in the middle. In germline, CDR1 is SGHKS, CDR2 YYEKEE (reference sequence). This CDR3 reads CASSFLVYGLGEQYF. CDR3 DNA: TGTGCCAGCAGCTTTTTGGTGTACGGACTCGGCGAGCAGTACTTC.

This chain links TRBV5-5 with TRBJ2-7; 8 bases agree with TRBD1. Germline V CDR1 and CDR2: SGHKS, YYEKEE (reference sequence). This CDR3 is 16 amino acids long. V gave up 1 base and J gave up 4 bases; unmatched junction bases: 10. CDR3 in amino acids: CASSLTGATGAYEQYF. The DNA of the CDR3 is TGTGCCAGCAGCTTGACGGGGGCGACAGGGGCATACGAGCAGTACTTC.

V is TRBV2 and J is TRBJ1-4; TRBD1 aligns across 8 bases. Germline CDR1 and CDR2: SNHLY and FYNNEI. Trimming took 5 bases from V and 7 from J; bases not matched to a gene: 6. CDR3 length: 14 amino acids. The CDR3 bases are TGTGCCAGCAGTTCTGACAGGGGAGGTGAAAAACTGTTTTTT. Its translation: CASSSDRGGEKLFF.

The chain is built from TRBV9 and TRBJ1-2, with 7 bases matching TRBD1. The V and J ends lost 3 bases and 2 bases, in that order; junction bases with no gene match: 4. CDR3 size: 14 residues. Per the germline V gene, CDR1 is SGDLS and CDR2 is YYNGEE. Here the CDR3 DNA reads TGTGCCAGCAGCGCCAGGGGGAAGAACTATGGCTACACCTTC. Translated: CASSARGKNYGYTF.